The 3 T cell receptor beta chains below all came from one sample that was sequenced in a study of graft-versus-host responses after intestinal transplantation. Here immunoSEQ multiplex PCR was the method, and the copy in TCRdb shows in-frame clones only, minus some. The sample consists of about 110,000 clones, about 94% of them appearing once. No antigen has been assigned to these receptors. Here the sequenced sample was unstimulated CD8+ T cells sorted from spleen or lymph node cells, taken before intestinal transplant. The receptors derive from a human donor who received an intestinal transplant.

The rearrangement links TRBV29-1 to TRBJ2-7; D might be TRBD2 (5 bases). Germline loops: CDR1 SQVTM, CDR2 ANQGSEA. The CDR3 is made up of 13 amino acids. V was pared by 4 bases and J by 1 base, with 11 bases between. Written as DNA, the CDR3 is TGCAGCGTTGCGGTAGCGCGATCCTACGAGCAGTACTTC. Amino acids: CSVAVARSYEQYF.

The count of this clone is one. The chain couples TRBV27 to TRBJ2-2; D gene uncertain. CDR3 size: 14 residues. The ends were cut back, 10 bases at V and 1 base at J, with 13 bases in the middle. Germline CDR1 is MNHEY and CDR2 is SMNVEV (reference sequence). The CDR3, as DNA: TGTGCCATCGCCTCGGCACTGAACACCGGGGAGCTGTTTTTT. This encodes CAIASALNTGELFF.

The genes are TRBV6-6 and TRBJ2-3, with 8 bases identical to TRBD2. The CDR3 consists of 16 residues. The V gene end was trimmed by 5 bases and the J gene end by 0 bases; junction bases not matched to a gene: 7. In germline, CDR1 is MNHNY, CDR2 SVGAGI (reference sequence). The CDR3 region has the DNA TGTGCCAGCAGTCCCCAAGCGGGAGCTAGCACAGATACGCAGTATTTT. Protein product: CASSPQAGASTDTQYF.